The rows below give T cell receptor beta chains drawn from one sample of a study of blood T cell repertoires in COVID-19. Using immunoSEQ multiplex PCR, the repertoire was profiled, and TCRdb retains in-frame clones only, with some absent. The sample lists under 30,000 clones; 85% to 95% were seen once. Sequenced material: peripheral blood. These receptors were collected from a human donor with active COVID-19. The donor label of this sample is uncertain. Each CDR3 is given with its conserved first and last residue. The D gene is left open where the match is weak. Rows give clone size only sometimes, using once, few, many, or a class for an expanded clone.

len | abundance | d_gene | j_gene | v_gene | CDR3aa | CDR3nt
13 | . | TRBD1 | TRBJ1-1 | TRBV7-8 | CASSSKVQGLAFF | TGTGCCAGCAGCTCGAAAGTACAGGGGCTTGCTTTCTTT
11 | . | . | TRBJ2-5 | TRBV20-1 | CSARPGETQYF | TGCAGTGCTAGACCCGGAGAGACCCAGTACTTC
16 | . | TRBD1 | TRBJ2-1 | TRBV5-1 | CASSLVSGGNNNEQFF | TGCGCCAGCAGCTTGGTTTCAGGGGGCAACAACAATGAGCAGTTCTTC
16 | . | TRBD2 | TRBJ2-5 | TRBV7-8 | CASSPGVGGAGETQYF | TGTGCCAGCAGCCCAGGCGTCGGGGGGGCCGGAGAGACCCAGTACTTC
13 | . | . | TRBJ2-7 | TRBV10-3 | CAISGVAPYEQYF | TGTGCCATCAGTGGTGTAGCCCCCTACGAGCAGTACTTC
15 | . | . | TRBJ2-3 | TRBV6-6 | CASSYSNLALDTQYF | TGTGCCAGCAGTTACTCTAACCTAGCGTTAGATACGCAGTATTTT
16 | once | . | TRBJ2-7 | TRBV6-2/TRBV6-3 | CASSYRPRPGSYEQYF | TGTGCCAGCAGTTACCGTCCTAGGCCGGGGTCCTACGAGCAGTACTTC
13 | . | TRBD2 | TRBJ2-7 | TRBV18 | CASSPTSGYEQYF | TGTGCCAGCTCACCTACTAGCGGCTACGAGCAGTACTTC
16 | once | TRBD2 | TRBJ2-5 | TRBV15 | CATSRAGLAGQETQYF | TGTGCCACCAGCAGAGCGGGACTAGCGGGACAAGAGACCCAGTACTTC
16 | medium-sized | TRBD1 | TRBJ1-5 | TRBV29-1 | CSAERGVDRGDQPQHF | TGCAGCGCCGAGCGGGGGGTAGACAGGGGAGATCAGCCCCAGCATTTT
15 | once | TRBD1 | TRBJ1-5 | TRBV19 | CASSVDREYNQPQHF | TGTGCCAGTAGTGTGGACAGGGAGTACAATCAGCCCCAGCATTTT
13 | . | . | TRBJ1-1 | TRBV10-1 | CASSALRAAEAFF | TGCGCCAGCAGCGCCCTAAGAGCGGCTGAAGCTTTCTTT
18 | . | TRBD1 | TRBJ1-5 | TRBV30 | CAWSVWTGSLEGNQPQHF | TGTGCCTGGAGTGTATGGACAGGATCGTTGGAAGGCAATCAGCCCCAGCATTTT
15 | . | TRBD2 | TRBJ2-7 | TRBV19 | CASSIGGRAFDEQYF | TGTGCCAGTAGTATTGGCGGGAGGGCCTTCGACGAGCAGTACTTC
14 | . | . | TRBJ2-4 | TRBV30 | CAWSVVTRAVEQYF | TGTGCCTGGAGTGTTGTTACGAGGGCAGTAGAACAGTACTTC
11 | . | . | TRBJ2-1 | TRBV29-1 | CSVQNPPEQFF | TGCAGCGTTCAGAACCCCCCCGAGCAGTTCTTC
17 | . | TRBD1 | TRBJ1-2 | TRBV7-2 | CASSKNRGRGLRDGYTF | TGTGCCAGCAGCAAAAATCGGGGCAGGGGGCTTCGGGATGGCTACACCTTC